Below, 19 T cell receptor beta chains from the same sample are listed, as sequenced in a study of shared clonotypes between healthy human individuals (dated by TCRdb to 2018 to 2021). Libraries were built with the immunoSEQ multiplex PCR assay. TCRdb took this table from immuneACCESS and kept in-frame rearrangements with V and J called. Such tables lack part of the clones; where checked against another copy, unresolved V genes explain under half of the gap, and the rest is unexplained. This sample comprises roughly 2.2 million clones, under 95% of them detected only once. About 0.41% of the sample is in the top ten clones. Sample: naive CD4+ T cells from PBMCs. Explained via the paper, the cell subset or site label denotes: CD45RA+ positively selected. The source is a man aged 18 to 30 in good health. Some clones in this sample may be carry-over from other donors' samples.

CDR3 sequence: CASRFALGSSYEQYF. DNA of the CDR3: TGTGCCAGCAGGTTTGCCCTGGGGAGCTCCTACGAGCAGTACTTC. J is TRBJ2-7 and V is TRBV7-9, with a tentative D call TRBD2 (5 bases). This CDR3 spans 15 amino acids. Germline V gives CDR1 SEHNR, CDR2 FQNEAQ (reference sequence). The V gene lost 6 bases and the J gene lost 0 bases, with 15 bases spanning the gap.

The chain links TRBV2 to TRBJ2-1; 8 nucleotides match TRBD2. From germline, CDR1 is SNHLY and CDR2 FYNNEI. The CDR3 has 15 amino acids. The V gene end was trimmed by 6 bases and the J gene end by 10 bases; junction bases not matched to a gene: 14. CDR3 bases: TGTGCCAGCAGGGAACTTAGCGGGGTCATGGAAGAGCAGTTCTTC. It translates to CASRELSGVMEEQFF.

This rearrangement joins TRBV5-1 to TRBJ2-5, with D perhaps matching TRBD2 (6 bases). Germline CDR1 reads SGHRS; CDR2 reads YFSETQ. The CDR3 is 15 amino acids. V lost 5 bases to trimming and J lost 3 bases, with 17 bases between them. CDR3 bases: TGCGCCAGCAGTATTGCCGGGACTCAAAAAGAGACCCAGTACTTC. Translated, it gives CASSIAGTQKETQYF.

V usage is TRBV7-9 and J usage is TRBJ1-1; D call uncertain. The CDR3 runs to 14 residues. Germline CDR1 is SEHNR and CDR2 is FQNEAQ (reference sequence). Trimming cost V 1 base and J 4 bases, with 10 bases left between them. The CDR3 DNA follows: TGTGCCAGCAGCTTAGGACCCTGGGGCACTGAAGCTTTCTTT. It specifies CASSLGPWGTEAFF.

V and J are TRBV11-3 and TRBJ2-5; D is possibly TRBD1 (5 bases). V lost 4 bases to trimming and J lost 2 bases, with 14 bases between them. CDR3 length: 15 residues. The V gene's germline CDR1 is SGHNT and CDR2 YENEEA. CDR3 residues: CASSSSDSKQETQYF. As DNA, the CDR3 is TGTGCCAGCAGCTCCTCTGACAGTAAGCAAGAGACCCAGTACTTC.

The gene calls are TRBV10-1 and TRBJ2-3; D remains unclear. CDR3 length: 16 amino acids. Trimming shortened V by 3 bases and J by 3 bases, and 16 bases separated the two germline ends. Looked up from germline, CDR1 is WNHNN and CDR2 is SYGVQD (reference sequence). The CDR3 nucleotides read TGCGCCAGCAGTGACGGGTACCCCTTGAGAACAGATACGCAGTATTTT. Translated: CASSDGYPLRTDTQYF.

The chain employs TRBV9 and TRBJ2-1, with 13 bases matching TRBD2. V gave up 4 bases and J gave up 0 bases; unmatched junction bases: 4. CDR3 length: 17 amino acids. The germline V gene encodes CDR1 SGDLS and CDR2 YYNGEE. DNA of the CDR3: TGTGCCAGCAGCCTAACTAGCGGGAGGGGCTCCTACAATGAGCAGTTCTTC. Amino acid sequence: CASSLTSGRGSYNEQFF.

The chain recombines TRBV2 with TRBJ2-5; D perhaps matches TRBD1 (7 bases). CDR1 SNHLY and CDR2 FYNNEI come from the germline V gene. Trimming removed 8 bases from V and 5 bases from J, with 18 bases in between. The CDR3 consists of 14 residues. The CDR3 loop is CASQGQTGGETQYF. As DNA, the CDR3 is TGTGCCAGCCAGGGACAGACAGGAGGGGAGACCCAGTACTTC.

This chain joins TRBV28 and TRBJ1-2; maybe TRBD1 (5 bases). The V end was cut by 7 bases, the J end by 6 bases, with 18 bases between. Germline V CDR1 and CDR2: MDHEN, SYDVKM. CDR3 length: 14 residues. The chain's CDR3 is CASTDPGTEHGYTF. As DNA, the CDR3 is TGTGCCAGCACCGACCCCGGGACCGAGCATGGCTACACCTTC.

The V and J genes are TRBV4-3 and TRBJ2-5; 11 bases line up with TRBD2. The germline gives CDR1 LGHNA, CDR2 YSLEER. The CDR3 is 15 residues long. V lost 4 bases to trimming and J lost 3 bases; unmatched junction nucleotides: 4. CDR3 sequence (DNA): TGCGCCAGCAGCCGAGTACTAGCGGGGGAAGAGACCCAGTACTTC. Protein product: CASSRVLAGEETQYF.

The chain uses TRBV5-1 and TRBJ1-4, with 9 bases identical to TRBD1. Looked up from germline, CDR1 is SGHRS and CDR2 is YFSETQ. The CDR3 length is 15 residues. V gave up 4 bases and J gave up 3 bases; unmatched junction bases: 4. For the CDR3, the DNA is TGCGCCAGCAGCCCCCGGACAGGGGCTAATGAAAAACTGTTTTTT. The encoded protein is CASSPRTGANEKLFF.

The chain combines TRBV2 with TRBJ2-7; 10 bases are a match to TRBD2. CDR1 and CDR2 (germline): SNHLY, FYNNEI. The CDR3 has 15 amino acids. The V segment lost 3 bases and the J segment 5 bases; nucleotides outside the gene matches: 7. CDR3 residues: CASSERAGGPNEQYF. The CDR3, as DNA: TGTGCCAGCAGTGAGAGAGCGGGAGGGCCCAACGAGCAGTACTTC.

Comment on this clone: The same CDR3 can be traced to other DNA sequences in this sample. The gene calls are TRBV14 and TRBJ1-1; D not certain. Trimming took 3 bases from V and 0 from J, leaving 5 bases between them. There are 13 residues in the CDR3. Per the germline V gene, CDR1 is SGHDN and CDR2 is FVKESK. The DNA for the CDR3 is TGTGCCAGCAGCCAGTCAGTGAACACTGAAGCTTTCTTT. Protein sequence: CASSQSVNTEAFF.

The V and J genes are TRBV6-5 and TRBJ1-1; D unclear. Germline CDR1 reads MNHEY; CDR2 reads SVGAGI. This CDR3 is built from 13 residues. V was clipped by 6 bases and J by 4 bases, with 12 bases between them. The CDR3 is CASSQTGSTEAFF. The CDR3 coding sequence is TGTGCCAGCAGCCAAACGGGGAGCACTGAAGCTTTCTTT.

The rearrangement uses TRBV28 and TRBJ1-3; 7 positions match TRBD1. Germline CDR1 MDHEN, CDR2 SYDVKM. This CDR3 contains 18 residues. The trim removed 5 bases at V and 0 bases at J, leaving 13 bases unmatched. The CDR3 here is CASSRTGIKKNSGNTIYF. For the CDR3, the DNA is TGTGCCAGCAGTCGGACAGGAATAAAAAAGAACTCTGGAAACACCATATATTTT.

This clone has a single count. V gene TRBV5-1 combines with J gene TRBJ2-7; TRBD2 aligns across 7 bases. The CDR3 contains 14 residues. J gave up 4 bases and V 4 bases, and 8 bases lay outside the gene matches. The V gene's germline CDR1 is SGHRS and CDR2 YFSETQ. CDR3 region: CASSPLAARYEQYF. Written as DNA, the CDR3 is TGCGCCAGCAGCCCGCTAGCGGCCAGATACGAGCAGTACTTC.

The chain's CDR3 is CASSEAVAQQINQPQHF. CDR3 DNA sequence: TGTGCCAGCAGTGAAGCGGTAGCCCAACAGATCAATCAGCCCCAGCATTTT. The V and J genes are TRBV6-1 and TRBJ1-5; D not resolved. The CDR3 loop spans 17 amino acids. Germline assignment: CDR1 MNHNS and CDR2 SASEGT. With 0 bases removed from V and 3 bases from J, the gap between germline ends came to 15 bases.

V gene TRBV30 combines with J gene TRBJ2-3; D unresolved. CDR3 length: 14 residues. The germline V and J ends were trimmed by 0 bases and 3 bases, with 10 bases remaining between them. Germline V gene sequence: CDR1 GTSNPN, CDR2 SVGIG (reference sequence). The CDR3 protein is CAWSVGMGTDTQYF. CDR3 coding DNA: TGTGCCTGGAGTGTGGGGATGGGGACAGATACGCAGTATTTT. The full variable domain, its missing parts supplied by reference TRBV30 and TRBJ2-3, is SQTIHQWPATLVQPVGSPLSLECTVEGTSNPNLYWYRQAAGRGLQLLFYSVGIGQISSEVPQNLSASRPQDRQFILSSKKLLLSDSGFYLCAWSVGMGTDTQYFGPGTRLTVL.

CDR3 bases: TGCGCCAGCAGCCAAGATTTCGGTAGCGGGCTCACAGATACGCAGTATTTT. Translation: CASSQDFGSGLTDTQYF. The chain uses TRBV4-3 and TRBJ2-3, with 7 bases lining up with TRBD2. The germline V gene has CDR1 LGHNA and CDR2 YSLEER. CDR3 length: 17 residues. Trimming took 0 bases from V and 2 from J; bases not matched to a gene: 8.